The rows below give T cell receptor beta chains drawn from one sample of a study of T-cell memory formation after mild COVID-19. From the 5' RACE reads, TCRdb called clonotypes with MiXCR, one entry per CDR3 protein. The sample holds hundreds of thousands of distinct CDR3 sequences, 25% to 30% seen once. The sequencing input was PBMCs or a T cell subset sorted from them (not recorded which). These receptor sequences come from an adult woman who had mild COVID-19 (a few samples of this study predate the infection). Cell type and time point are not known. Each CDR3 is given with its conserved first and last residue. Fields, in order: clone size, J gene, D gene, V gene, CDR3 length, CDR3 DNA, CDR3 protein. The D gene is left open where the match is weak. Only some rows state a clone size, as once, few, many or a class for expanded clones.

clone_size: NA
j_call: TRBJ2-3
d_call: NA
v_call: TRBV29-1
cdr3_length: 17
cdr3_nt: TGCAGCGTTGGCACCCTCTACGAAGGTCTGGCCACAGATACGCAGTATTTT
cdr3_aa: CSVGTLYEGLATDTQYF

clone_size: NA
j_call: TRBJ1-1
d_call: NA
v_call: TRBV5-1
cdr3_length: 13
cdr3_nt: TGCGCCAGCAGCCTCGACCCTCCAGGGGAAGCTTTCTTT
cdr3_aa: CASSLDPPGEAFF

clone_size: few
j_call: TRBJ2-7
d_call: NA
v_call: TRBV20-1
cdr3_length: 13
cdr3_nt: TGCAGTGCTACTCGGGGGCTAAGGTACGAGCAGTACTTC
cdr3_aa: CSATRGLRYEQYF

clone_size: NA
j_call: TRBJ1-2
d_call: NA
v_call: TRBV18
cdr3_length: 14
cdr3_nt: TGTGCCAGCTCACCACAGGGAGTAGGTAGTGGCTACACCTTC
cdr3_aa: CASSPQGVGSGYTF

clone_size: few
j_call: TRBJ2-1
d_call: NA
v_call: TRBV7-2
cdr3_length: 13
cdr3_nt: TGTGCCAGCAGCTTAGCGCAGGGCTATGAGCAGTTCTTC
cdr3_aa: CASSLAQGYEQFF

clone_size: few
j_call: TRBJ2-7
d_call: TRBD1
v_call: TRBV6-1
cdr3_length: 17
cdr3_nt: TGTGCCAGCAGTGGGGGACAGGGGAATTGGGAGACCTACGAGCAGTACTTC
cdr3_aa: CASSGGQGNWETYEQYF

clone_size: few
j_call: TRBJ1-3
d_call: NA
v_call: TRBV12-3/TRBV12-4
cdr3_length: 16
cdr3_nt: TGTGCCAGCACCCAACGCTCCCCGAGCTCTGGAAACACCATATATTTT
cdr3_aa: CASTQRSPSSGNTIYF

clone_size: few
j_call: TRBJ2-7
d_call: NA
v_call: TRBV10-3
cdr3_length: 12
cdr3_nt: TGTGCCATCAGCGAGTTGGGGGACGAGCAGTACTTC
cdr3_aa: CAISELGDEQYF

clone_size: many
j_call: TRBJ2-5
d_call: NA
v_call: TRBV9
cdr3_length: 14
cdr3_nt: TGTGCCAGCAGCGTAGGTGTCCAACAAGAGACCCAGTACTTC
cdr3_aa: CASSVGVQQETQYF

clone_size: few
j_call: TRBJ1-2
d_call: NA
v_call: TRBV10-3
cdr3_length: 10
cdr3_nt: TGTGCCACTGCAGGCTATGGCTACACCTTC
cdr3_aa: CATAGYGYTF

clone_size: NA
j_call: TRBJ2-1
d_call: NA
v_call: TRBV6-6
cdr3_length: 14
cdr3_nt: TGTGCCAGCAGCCCTCGCCCCCCCAACCCTGAGCAGTTCTTC
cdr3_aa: CASSPRPPNPEQFF

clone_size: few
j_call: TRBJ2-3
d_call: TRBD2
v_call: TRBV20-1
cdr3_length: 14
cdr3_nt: TGCAGTGCTAGAGCGGGACTAGCGGCAGATACGCAGTATTTT
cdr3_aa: CSARAGLAADTQYF

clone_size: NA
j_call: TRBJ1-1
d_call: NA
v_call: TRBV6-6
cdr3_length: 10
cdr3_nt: TGTGCCAGCAGAGGAGGGCAAGCTTTCTTT
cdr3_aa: CASRGGQAFF

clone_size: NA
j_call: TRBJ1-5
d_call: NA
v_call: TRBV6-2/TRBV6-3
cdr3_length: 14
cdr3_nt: TGTGCCAGCAGTTACTTCCAGACTAGTCAGCCCCAGCATTTT
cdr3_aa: CASSYFQTSQPQHF